The 31 T cell receptor beta chains given below trace back to one sample, sequenced in a study of post-analysis software for immune sequencing data. Incorporated into the TCR beta cDNA libraries were unique molecular identifiers, which served to reduce PCR and sequencing biases. MiXCR, run by TCRdb on the PCR reads, gives a single entry per CDR3 protein. Here the sample spans 150,000 to 200,000 distinct CDR3 sequences, 35% to 40% being singletons. Sequencing used blood, obtained after autologous hematopoietic stem cell transplantation. These TCRs come from a girl between 5 and 17 years old with multiple sclerosis.

The V call is TRBV6-5, the J call TRBJ2-6; D unresolved. Between the trimmed V and J ends, which lost 6 bases and 1 base, there was a span of 10 bases. Germline loops: CDR1 MNHEY, CDR2 SVGAGI. This CDR3 region has 15 residues. Written as DNA, the CDR3 is TGTGCCAGCAGCTCCCTAGAATCTGGGGCCAACGTCCTGACTTTC. Translated, it gives CASSSLESGANVLTF.

The chain carries TRBV20-1 and TRBJ1-1, with D tentatively TRBD1 (5 bases). Trimming left V 5 bases short and J 1 base short, with 14 bases between. Per the germline V gene, CDR1 is DFQATT and CDR2 is SNEGSKA (reference sequence). The CDR3 is made up of 14 amino acids. CDR3 sequence reads: CSAWPRVANTEAFF. CDR3 sequence (DNA): TGCAGTGCTTGGCCCAGGGTGGCGAACACTGAAGCTTTCTTT.

The chain is built from TRBV19 and TRBJ1-2; D is possibly TRBD1 (6 bases). Per germline, CDR1 LNHDA and CDR2 SQIVND (reference sequence). This CDR3 has 14 amino acids. Trimming took off 7 bases at V and 4 bases at J, with 16 bases between the two ends. The DNA for the CDR3 is TGTGCCAGTACCAAGTCAGGGGTTGGCTATGGCTACACCTTC. It is translated as CASTKSGVGYGYTF.

This clonotype has just a few counts. At one end, the junction sequence differs from germline, possibly due to a read error. This sequence joins TRBV28 and TRBJ1-4, with a possible D match to TRBD1 (6 bases). This CDR3 has 15 amino acids. Looked up from germline, CDR1 is MDHEN and CDR2 is SYDVKM. DNA for the CDR3: TGTGCCAGCAGTCCCGGAACAGGGCCTAATGAAAAACGGTTTTTT. This codes for CASSPGTGPNEKRFF.

This clonotype was seen only a few times. The gene calls are TRBV7-2 and TRBJ2-1; possible D gene TRBD2, 5 bases. Germline CDR1 SGHTA, CDR2 FQGNSA. V was pared by 6 bases and J by 0 bases, with 12 bases between. The CDR3 has 15 residues. The CDR3 spells CASRHAGVSYNEQFF. CDR3 DNA: TGTGCCAGCAGACATGCGGGCGTCTCCTACAATGAGCAGTTCTTC.

V is TRBV28 and J is TRBJ2-5; 10 bases are shared with TRBD2. Germline V gene data show CDR1 as MDHEN and CDR2 as SYDVKM. The length of the CDR3 is 14 residues. Unmatched junction bases numbered 2, after V lost 4 bases and J lost 3 bases. The CDR3 loop reads CASSSGTSEETQYF. The CDR3 DNA reads TGTGCCAGCAGTTCGGGGACTAGCGAAGAGACCCAGTACTTC.

In its sample, this clonotype was seen many times. The rearrangement links TRBV4-2 to TRBJ2-7; D is undetermined. Germline CDR1 is LGHNA and CDR2 is YNFKEQ. V shed 0 bases and J shed 3 bases, with 6 bases lying between them. The CDR3 spans 13 residues. The CDR3 coding sequence is TGTGCCAGCAGCCAAGAAAGTGGCTACGAGCAGTACTTC. Protein sequence: CASSQESGYEQYF.

The CDR3 here is CSAPPGLGGSDEQFF. The CDR3 DNA is TGCAGTGCTCCCCCGGGACTAGGTGGGTCGGATGAGCAGTTCTTC. V is TRBV20-1 and J is TRBJ2-1; 8 nucleotides agree with TRBD2. The germline V gene encodes CDR1 DFQATT and CDR2 SNEGSKA (reference sequence). This CDR3 is built from 15 residues. V trimming: 5 bases; J trimming: 8 bases; junction bases outside the gene matches: 14.

This chain connects TRBV5-1 to TRBJ2-3; TRBD2 agrees at 8 bases. V lost 7 bases to trimming and J lost 2 bases; unmatched junction nucleotides: 12. The V gene's germline CDR1 is SGHRS and CDR2 YFSETQ. The CDR3 covers 16 residues. CDR3 region: CASSYRVAGPTDTQYF. The CDR3 DNA reads as TGCGCCAGCTCCTACCGGGTAGCGGGACCCACAGATACGCAGTATTTT.

This clonotype came up a few times. This chain links TRBV7-2 with TRBJ2-5; D might be TRBD1 (5 bases). The CDR3 has 14 amino acids. From germline, CDR1 is SGHTA and CDR2 FQGNSA. Trimming removed 6 bases at V and 2 bases at J, with 13 bases between. Here the CDR3 reads CASSFGAVQETQYF. CDR3 coding DNA: TGTGCCAGCAGTTTTGGGGCGGTTCAAGAGACCCAGTACTTC.

This sequence joins TRBV12-3 or TRBV12-4 and TRBJ2-5, with D possibly matching TRBD2 (5 bases). The CDR3 spans 12 residues. Trimming left V 3 bases short and J 11 bases short, with 13 bases between. The CDR3 DNA is TGTGCCAGCAGTTTCGGAGAGCCGGGGCAGTACTTC. This encodes CASSFGEPGQYF.

The chain combines TRBV15 with TRBJ2-3, with D possibly being TRBD2 (5 bases). V lost 2 bases, J lost 6 bases, and 9 bases lay in between. The CDR3 consists of 13 residues. Germline CDR1 is LNHNV and CDR2 is YYDKDF (reference sequence). Written as DNA, the CDR3 is TGTGCCACCAGCAGATCGGGGTGGGATACGCAGTATTTT. Translating it yields CATSRSGWDTQYF. Looking up the rest from reference TRBV15 and TRBJ2-3 gives the full variable domain: DAMVIQNPRYQVTQFGKPVTLSCSQTLNHNVMYWYQQKSSQAPKLLFHYYDKDFNNEADTPDNFQSRRPNTSFCFLDIRSPGLGDTAMYLCATSRSGWDTQYFGPGTRLTVL.

This chain connects TRBV6-2 or TRBV6-3 to TRBJ2-6; 9 bases align to TRBD1. The CDR3 is 14 residues long. Trimming removed 8 bases from V and 2 bases from J; junction bases left unmatched: 1. Germline-derived CDR1 and CDR2 are MNHEY and SVGEGT. The CDR3 is CASGQGTGANVLTF. CDR3 nucleotides: TGTGCCAGCGGACAGGGGACTGGGGCCAACGTCCTGACTTTC.

The chain links TRBV20-1 to TRBJ2-3; 10 bases map to TRBD2. The ends lost 6 bases at V and 2 bases at J; junction bases unmatched: 11. The CDR3 covers 16 residues. CDR1 and CDR2 from the germline V gene are DFQATT and SNEGSKA (reference sequence). CDR3 in amino acids: CSAKWSGRADTDTQYF. The CDR3 coding sequence is TGCAGTGCCAAATGGAGCGGGAGGGCCGACACAGATACGCAGTATTTT.

This rearrangement joins TRBV5-6 to TRBJ2-2; TRBD1 matches 8 bases. Germline-derived CDR1 and CDR2 are SGHDT and YYEEEE. Trimming took 3 bases from V and 6 from J; bases not matched to a gene: 10. The CDR3 has 16 residues. The CDR3 spells CASSSQLLQGAGELFF. The CDR3 DNA follows: TGTGCCAGCAGCTCACAACTGTTACAGGGGGCCGGGGAGCTGTTTTTT.

Here the CDR3 DNA reads TGTGCCAGCAAAGCCCGGGGGGGGGTCCTCCACGAGCAGTACTTC. Translating gives CASKARGGVLHEQYF. The chain recombines TRBV7-2 with TRBJ2-7; 8 nucleotides agree with TRBD2. Germline-derived CDR1 and CDR2 are SGHTA and FQGNSA. The V gene end was trimmed by 7 bases and the J gene end by 5 bases; junction bases not matched to a gene: 13. CDR3 length: 15 residues. The whole variable domain, remainder taken from reference TRBV7-2 and TRBJ2-7, is GAGVSQSPSNKVTEKGKDVELRCDPISGHTALYWYRQSLGQGLEFLIYFQGNSAPDKSGLPSDRFSAERTGGSVSTLTIQRTQQEDSAVYLCASKARGGVLHEQYFGPGTRLTVT.

This clonotype was counted many times. The rearrangement joins TRBV5-1 to TRBJ1-1; possibly TRBD1 for D (5 bases). The germline gives CDR1 SGHRS, CDR2 YFSETQ. The V and J ends lost 0 bases and 4 bases respectively, with 16 bases between them. The CDR3 runs 16 residues. The CDR3 here is CASSLGRGIRFTEAFF. CDR3 coding DNA: TGCGCCAGCAGCTTGGGGAGGGGCATCCGCTTCACTGAAGCTTTCTTT.

The genes are TRBV10-3 and TRBJ2-7; 9 bases are shared with TRBD1. V lost 0 bases, J lost 1 base, and 1 base stayed unmatched. This CDR3 region has 15 residues. The germline V gene has CDR1 ENHRY and CDR2 SYGVKD. This chain's CDR3 is CAISESDRGSYEQYF. The DNA for the CDR3 is TGTGCCATCAGTGAGTCGGACAGGGGTTCCTACGAGCAGTACTTC.

The chain carries TRBV7-2 and TRBJ2-7, with TRBD2 identical over 7 bases. V shed 3 bases and J 4 bases; nucleotides not matched to a gene: 9. Germline CDR1 is SGHTA and CDR2 is FQGNSA. This CDR3 region has 15 residues. The CDR3 region is CASSFDGGGRYEQYF. CDR3 sequence (DNA): TGTGCCAGCAGCTTTGACGGGGGAGGGAGGTACGAGCAGTACTTC.

Many counts were recorded for this clonotype. The chain couples TRBV6-2 or TRBV6-3 to TRBJ2-7; TRBD2 agrees at 10 bases. Germline V gene lookup returns CDR1 MNHEY and CDR2 SVGEGT. The CDR3 length is 16 residues. V trimming: 2 bases; J trimming: 2 bases; junction bases outside the gene matches: 6. This chain's CDR3 is CASSYGSGRPTYEQYF. CDR3 nucleotides: TGTGCCAGCAGTTACGGTAGCGGGAGGCCTACCTACGAGCAGTACTTC.

This clonotype was observed a handful of times. The rearrangement links TRBV29-1 to TRBJ2-3; D is unresolved. The V gene lost 5 bases and the J gene lost 0 bases, with 6 bases spanning the gap. Germline CDR1 is SQVTM and CDR2 is ANQGSEA. The CDR3 runs to 12 residues. CDR3: CSVLGSTDTQYF. The CDR3 DNA is TGCAGCGTTCTGGGGAGCACAGATACGCAGTATTTT.

This clonotype has just a few counts. J is TRBJ1-5 and V is TRBV5-1; TRBD1 agrees at 7 bases. J lost 1 base, V lost 4 bases, and 8 bases had no gene match. Looked up from germline, CDR1 is SGHRS and CDR2 is YFSETQ. The CDR3 runs to 16 residues. The CDR3 is CASSPRGTPSNQPQHF. The CDR3 DNA sequence: TGCGCCAGCAGCCCCAGGGGGACACCCAGCAATCAGCCCCAGCATTTT.

This clonotype occurred a few times. The rearrangement joins TRBV20-1 to TRBJ2-5; D is unresolved. With 3 bases removed from V and 1 base from J, the gap between germline ends came to 9 bases. The CDR3 extends over 13 amino acids. The germline CDR1 and CDR2 sequences are DFQATT and SNEGSKA (reference sequence). The CDR3 sequence is CSARTALQETQYF. The DNA of the CDR3 is TGCAGTGCTAGGACCGCTCTCCAAGAGACCCAGTACTTC.

This chain links TRBV20-1 with TRBJ1-5, with D uncertain. This CDR3 has 13 residues. V was shortened by 3 bases and J by 5 bases, with 11 bases between the two germline ends. Germline V lookup: CDR1 DFQATT, CDR2 SNEGSKA (reference sequence). CDR3 protein: CSASGEEYQPQHF. In nucleotides, the CDR3 is TGCAGTGCTAGTGGGGAGGAATATCAGCCCCAGCATTTT.

In its sample, this clonotype was seen a few times. CDR3 residues: CASSLGTVRYGYTF. CDR3 DNA sequence: TGTGCCAGCAGTTTAGGGACGGTGCGTTATGGCTACACCTTC. The chain couples TRBV27 to TRBJ1-2; possibly TRBD1 for D (5 bases). Deletions cut 2 bases from V and 5 bases from J, with 12 bases between. Germline values: CDR1 MNHEY, CDR2 SMNVEV (reference sequence). The CDR3 loop spans 14 amino acids.

The gene calls are TRBV20-1 and TRBJ2-7, with TRBD1 identical over 7 bases. Germline trimming cut 5 bases from V and 1 base from J; bases unmatched to any gene: 11. Germline lookup yields CDR1 DFQATT and CDR2 SNEGSKA (reference sequence). This CDR3 comprises 15 residues. This CDR3 reads CSASPTGVQSYEQYF. CDR3 coding DNA: TGCAGTGCTTCTCCTACAGGGGTCCAGTCCTACGAGCAGTACTTC.

A few counts support this clonotype. The chain is built from TRBV15 and TRBJ2-2; D is unclear. Germline values: CDR1 LNHNV, CDR2 YYDKDF (reference sequence). The V gene lost 4 bases and the J gene lost 8 bases, with 8 bases spanning the gap. The CDR3 loop spans 12 amino acids. The CDR3 region is CATSKFGGELFF. The DNA for the CDR3 is TGTGCCACCAGCAAGTTCGGGGGGGAGCTGTTTTTT.

This clonotype came up a few times. V gene TRBV5-1 combines with J gene TRBJ2-3, with D perhaps matching TRBD1 or TRBD2 (5 bases each). Trimming cost V 4 bases and J 3 bases, with 12 bases left between them. The CDR3 is made up of 14 amino acids. CDR1 is SGHRS, CDR2 YFSETQ, per germline. As DNA, the CDR3 is TGCGCCAGCAGCCTAAACGGGGCAACAGATACGCAGTATTTT. This sequence encodes CASSLNGATDTQYF.

The chain couples TRBV6-5 to TRBJ2-3; 7 nucleotides match TRBD2. Germline trimming cut 6 bases from V and 6 bases from J; bases unmatched to any gene: 6. The CDR3 spans 13 residues. In germline, CDR1 is MNHEY, CDR2 SVGAGI. CDR3 residues: CASSSGLLDTQYF. The CDR3 DNA reads as TGTGCCAGCAGCTCGGGACTACTGGATACGCAGTATTTT.

This clonotype was observed many times. The chain is built from TRBV5-1 and TRBJ2-7; TRBD2 agrees at 11 bases. Germline loops: CDR1 SGHRS, CDR2 YFSETQ. V trimming: 4 bases; J trimming: 7 bases; junction bases outside the gene matches: 16. CDR3 length equals 17 residues. This CDR3 is CASSPQPGTSGLGEQYF. The CDR3 region has the DNA TGCGCCAGCAGCCCTCAACCCGGGACTAGCGGTCTTGGGGAGCAGTACTTC.

This clonotype was seen many times. The chain links TRBV11-2 to TRBJ2-1; TRBD2 matches at 9 bases. Per germline, CDR1 SGHAT and CDR2 FQNNGV. The CDR3 is 14 amino acids. J gave up 5 bases and V 1 base, and 0 bases lay outside the gene matches. The CDR3 here is CASSLGLADNEQFF. In DNA form, the CDR3 reads TGTGCCAGCAGCTTAGGACTAGCGGACAATGAGCAGTTCTTC.